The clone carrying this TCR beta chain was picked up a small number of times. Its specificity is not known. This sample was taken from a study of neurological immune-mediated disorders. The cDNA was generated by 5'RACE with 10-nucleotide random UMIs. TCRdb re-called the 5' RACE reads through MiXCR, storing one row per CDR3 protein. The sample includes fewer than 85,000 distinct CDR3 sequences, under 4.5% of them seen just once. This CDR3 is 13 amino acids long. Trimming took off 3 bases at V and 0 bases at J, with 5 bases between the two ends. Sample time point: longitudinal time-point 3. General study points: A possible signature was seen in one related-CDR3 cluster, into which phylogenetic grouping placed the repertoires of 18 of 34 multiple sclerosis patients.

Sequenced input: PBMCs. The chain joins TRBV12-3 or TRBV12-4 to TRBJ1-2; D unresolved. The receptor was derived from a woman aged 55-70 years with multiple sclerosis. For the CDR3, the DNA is TGTGCCAGCAGTTTGGCCCCTAACTATGGCTACACCTTC. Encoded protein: CASSLAPNYGYTF.